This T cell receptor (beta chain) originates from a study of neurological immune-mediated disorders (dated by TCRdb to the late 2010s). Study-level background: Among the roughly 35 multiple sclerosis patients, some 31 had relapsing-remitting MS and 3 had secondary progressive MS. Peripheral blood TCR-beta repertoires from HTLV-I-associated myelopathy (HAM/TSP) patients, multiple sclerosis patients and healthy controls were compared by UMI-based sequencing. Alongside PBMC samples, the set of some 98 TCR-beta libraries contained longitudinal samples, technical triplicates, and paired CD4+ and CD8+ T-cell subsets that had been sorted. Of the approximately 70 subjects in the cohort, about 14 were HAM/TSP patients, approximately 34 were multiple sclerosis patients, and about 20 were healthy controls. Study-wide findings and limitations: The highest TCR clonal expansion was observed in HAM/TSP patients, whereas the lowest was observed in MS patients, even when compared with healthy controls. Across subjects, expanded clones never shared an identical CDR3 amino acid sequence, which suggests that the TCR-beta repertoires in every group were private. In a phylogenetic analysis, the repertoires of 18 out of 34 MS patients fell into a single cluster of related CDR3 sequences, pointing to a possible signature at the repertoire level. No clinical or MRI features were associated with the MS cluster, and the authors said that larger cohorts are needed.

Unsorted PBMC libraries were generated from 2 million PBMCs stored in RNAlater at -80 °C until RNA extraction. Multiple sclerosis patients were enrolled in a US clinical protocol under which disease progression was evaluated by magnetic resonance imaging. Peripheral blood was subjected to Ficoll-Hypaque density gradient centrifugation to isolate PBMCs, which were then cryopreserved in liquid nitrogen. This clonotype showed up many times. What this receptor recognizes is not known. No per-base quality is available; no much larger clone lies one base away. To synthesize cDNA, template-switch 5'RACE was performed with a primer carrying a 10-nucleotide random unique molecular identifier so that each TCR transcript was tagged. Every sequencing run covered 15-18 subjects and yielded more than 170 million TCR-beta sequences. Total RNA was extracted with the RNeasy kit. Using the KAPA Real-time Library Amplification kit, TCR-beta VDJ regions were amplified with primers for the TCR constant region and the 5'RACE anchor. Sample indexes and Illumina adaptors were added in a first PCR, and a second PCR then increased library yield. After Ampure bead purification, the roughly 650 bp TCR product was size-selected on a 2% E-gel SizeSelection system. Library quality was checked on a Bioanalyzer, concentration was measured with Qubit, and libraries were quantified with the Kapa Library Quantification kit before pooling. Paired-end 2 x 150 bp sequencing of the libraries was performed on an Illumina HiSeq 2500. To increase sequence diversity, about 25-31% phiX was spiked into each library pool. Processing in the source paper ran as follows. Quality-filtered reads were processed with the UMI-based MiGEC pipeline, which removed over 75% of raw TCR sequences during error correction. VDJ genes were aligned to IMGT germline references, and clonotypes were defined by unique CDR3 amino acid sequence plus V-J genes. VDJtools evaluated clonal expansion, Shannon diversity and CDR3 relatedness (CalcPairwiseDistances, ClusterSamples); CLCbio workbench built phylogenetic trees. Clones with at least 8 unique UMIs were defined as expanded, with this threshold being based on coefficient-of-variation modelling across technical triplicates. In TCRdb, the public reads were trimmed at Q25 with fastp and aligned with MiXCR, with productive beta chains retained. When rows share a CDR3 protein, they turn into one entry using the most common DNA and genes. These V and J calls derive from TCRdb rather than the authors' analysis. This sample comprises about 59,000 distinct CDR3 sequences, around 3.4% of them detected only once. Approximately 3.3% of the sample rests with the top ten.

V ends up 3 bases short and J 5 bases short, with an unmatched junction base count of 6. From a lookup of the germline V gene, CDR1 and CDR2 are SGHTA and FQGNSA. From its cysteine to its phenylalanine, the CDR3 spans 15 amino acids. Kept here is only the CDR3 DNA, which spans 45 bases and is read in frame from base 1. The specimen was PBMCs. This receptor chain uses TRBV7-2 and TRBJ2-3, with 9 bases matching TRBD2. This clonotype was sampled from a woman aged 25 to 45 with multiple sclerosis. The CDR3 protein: CASSFSGSIVDTQYF. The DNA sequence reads TGTGCCAGCAGCTTTAGCGGGAGCATCGTAGATACGCAGTATTTT.